This TCR beta chain was identified during a study of blood T cell repertoires in COVID-19. Per the germline V gene, CDR1 is SGHTA and CDR2 is FQGNSA. The CDR3 length is 17 residues. Germline trimming cut 5 bases from V and 3 bases from J; bases unmatched to any gene: 13. Among Cohort 3 donors, those recovered had two negative PCRs, clearance, or symptom resolution. In the original analysis: Amplification of reference gene primers provided the estimated nucleated cell counts. Sequencing used immunoSEQ multiplex PCR; TCRdb keeps in-frame clones, though not all of them. The V and J calls and clone size are taken from that table; D and trimming were inferred from the DNA. The sample records 200,000 to 250,000 clones, roughly 89% being singletons.

This TCR was sampled from a woman between 40 and 50 years old who had recovered from COVID-19. The gene calls are TRBV7-2 and TRBJ2-3; 8 positions match TRBD2. Sequencing was done on a sample of PBMCs or T cells enriched from blood (not recorded which). CDR3 coding DNA: TGTGCCAGCAGCACCTACAAGAGCGGGAGTGGGACAGATACGCAGTATTTT. This translates into CASSTYKSGSGTDTQYF.